This T cell receptor (beta chain) emerged from a study of early T cells in non-severe SARS-CoV-2 infection. MiXCR, run by TCRdb on the 5' RACE reads, gives a single entry per CDR3 protein. Counted here are around 99,000 distinct CDR3 sequences, approximately 17% occurring once; the ten biggest clones make up approximately 5.1%. The sample holds a few counts of this clonotype. The junction departs from the called germline gene at one end, perhaps through a read error. The CDR3 runs to 13 residues. The rearrangement uses TRBV12-3 or TRBV12-4 and TRBJ2-1, with 7 bases that match TRBD2. The TCR comes from an adult who was a healthcare worker with PCR-confirmed SARS-CoV-2 infection or an uninfected control (not recorded which). The source was whole blood, collected at baseline. CDR3: CASNTRDYDEQFF. The CDR3, as DNA: TGTGCCAGCAACACAAGGGACTACGATGAGCAGTTCTTC.